Presented here are 24 T cell receptor beta chains from one specimen sequenced in a study of Ad26.COV2.S vaccination and SARS-CoV-2 variants. Assay used: immunoSEQ multiplex PCR; TCRdb lists only in-frame clones, some missing. Of roughly 300,000 clones listed, 88% are singletons. Documented treatment: roughly 20 received Ad26.COV2.S at low or high dose, single or two shots; 5 received placebo; per-sample allocation not given. Day 63 after the first injection of vaccine or placebo was the sampling time. Specimen: peripheral blood, collected in a trial of Ad26.COV2.S vaccine versus placebo. These receptors all stem from a person between 18 and 65 years old who received the Ad26.COV2.S COVID-19 vaccine or a placebo.

The chain joins TRBV25-1 to TRBJ2-2; possibly TRBD1 for D (6 bases). Between the trimmed V and J ends, which lost 2 bases and 4 bases, there was a span of 14 bases. The CDR3 spans 16 residues. The germline CDR1 and CDR2 sequences are MGHDK and SYGVNS. CDR3 in amino acids: CASSETTGIGTGELFF. CDR3 coding DNA: TGTGCCAGCAGTGAAACTACAGGGATCGGCACCGGGGAGCTGTTTTTT.

As to this clone: Other nucleotide sequences from this sample produce the same CDR3. This chain joins TRBV6-5 and TRBJ2-1; D gene uncertain. CDR1 is MNHEY, CDR2 SVGAGI, per germline. This CDR3 region has 14 residues. Trimming removed 2 bases from V and 7 bases from J, with 12 bases in between. The chain's CDR3 is CASSYVRTDNEQFF. The CDR3 nucleotides read TGTGCCAGCAGTTACGTTAGGACGGATAATGAGCAGTTCTTC.

V usage is TRBV5-4 and J usage is TRBJ2-7; TRBD2 aligns across 7 bases. The ends lost 0 bases at V and 2 bases at J; junction bases unmatched: 5. The CDR3 consists of 15 residues. CDR1 is SGHNT, CDR2 YYREEE, per germline (reference sequence). CDR3: CASSLGLAEPYEQYF. The CDR3 nucleotides read TGTGCCAGCAGCTTGGGGCTAGCGGAACCCTACGAGCAGTACTTC.

This chain uses TRBV7-8 with TRBJ2-5; D might be TRBD2 (6 bases). Trimming cost V 1 base and J 2 bases, with 14 bases left between them. The CDR3 length is 16 residues. Germline loops: CDR1 SGHVS, CDR2 FQNEAQ. The CDR3 bases are TGTGCCAGCAGCTTAGGGCCCCAAGCGGGTCAAGAGACCCAGTACTTC. Translating gives CASSLGPQAGQETQYF.

J is TRBJ1-6 and V is TRBV6-2 or TRBV6-3, with D maybe TRBD1 (5 bases). The CDR3 has 11 amino acids. Germline-derived CDR1 and CDR2 are MNHEY and SVGEGT. V lost 4 bases and J lost 16, with 11 bases in between. CDR3 in amino acids: CASSSLAGLHF. The CDR3 DNA sequence: TGTGCCAGCAGTTCCTTGGCAGGGCTCCACTTT.

The J gene is TRBJ2-5, the V gene TRBV3-1 (or the pseudogene TRBV3-2); D unresolved. The germline gives CDR1 LGHDT, CDR2 YNNKEL (reference sequence). Trimming took off 1 base at V and 5 bases at J, with 5 bases between the two ends. This CDR3 region has 12 residues. CDR3 region: CASSQGRETQYF. The CDR3 DNA reads TGTGCCAGCAGCCAAGGTCGGGAGACCCAGTACTTC.

Of note for this clone: One end of the junction varies from germline; a read error may be responsible. This chain links TRBV5-8 with TRBJ2-7; D might be TRBD2 (5 bases). CDR1 and CDR2 from the germline V gene are SGHTS and YDEGEE. This CDR3 comprises 13 residues. The CDR3 reads CASSPAASMEPYF. The CDR3 region has the DNA TGTGCCAGCAGCCCGGCCGCTAGCATGGAGCCGTACTTC. Full variable domain (rest looked up from reference TRBV5-8 and TRBJ2-7): EAGVTQSPTHLIKTRGQQATLRCSPISGHTSVYWYQQALGLGLQFLLWYDEGEERNRGNFPPRFSGRQFPNYSSELNVNALELEDSALYLCASSPAASMEPYFGPGTRLTVT.

The chain employs TRBV11-2 and TRBJ1-3; D is unclear. Germline lookup yields CDR1 SGHAT and CDR2 FQNNGV. The CDR3 has 14 residues. Trimming shortened V by 3 bases and J by 0 bases, and 6 bases separated the two germline ends. CDR3 coding DNA: TGTGCCAGCAGCTTGGACCACTCTGGAAACACCATATATTTT. Its translation is CASSLDHSGNTIYF. The whole variable domain, remainder taken from reference TRBV11-2 and TRBJ1-3, is EAGVAQSPRYKIIEKRQSVAFWCNPISGHATLYWYQQILGQGPKLLIQFQNNGVVDDSQLPKDRFSAERLKGVDSTLKIQPAKLEDSAVYLCASSLDHSGNTIYFGEGSWLTVV.

This clone was counted a few times. The V and J genes are TRBV2 and TRBJ2-1; D is possibly TRBD1 (6 bases). This CDR3 spans 15 amino acids. Germline V gene lookup returns CDR1 SNHLY and CDR2 FYNNEI. V was pared by 7 bases and J by 0 bases, with 13 bases between. The CDR3 nucleotides are TGTGCCAGCACCGTCGTCAGGGGCTCCTACAATGAGCAGTTCTTC. It specifies CASTVVRGSYNEQFF.

This clone has just one count. The gene calls are TRBV19 and TRBJ2-1; TRBD2 matches 12 bases. The CDR3 extends over 13 amino acids. Germline assignment: CDR1 LNHDA and CDR2 SQIVND (reference sequence). The J segment lost 14 bases and the V segment lost 5 bases, leaving 7 bases of the junction unmatched. CDR3 region: CASSALAGGPEFF. The CDR3 DNA follows: TGTGCCAGTAGTGCCCTAGCGGGAGGGCCAGAGTTCTTC. The whole variable domain, filled in from reference TRBV19 and TRBJ2-1, reads DGGITQSPKYLFRKEGQNVTLSCEQNLNHDAMYWYRQDPGQGLRLIYYSQIVNDFQKGDIAEGYSVSREKKESFPLTVTSAQKNPTAFYLCASSALAGGPEFFGPGTRLTVL.

The V call is TRBV19, the J call TRBJ2-7, with a tentative D call TRBD1 (5 bases). With 4 bases removed from V and 2 bases from J, the gap between germline ends came to 15 bases. The germline V gene encodes CDR1 LNHDA and CDR2 SQIVND (reference sequence). This CDR3 contains 15 residues. CDR3 nucleotides: TGTGCCAGTAGTAAGGCCCTAGGGGTCGCCTACGAGCAGTACTTC. It is translated as CASSKALGVAYEQYF.

The chain is built from TRBV11-2 and TRBJ2-5; D not certain. The CDR3 consists of 15 residues. Germline V gene sequence: CDR1 SGHAT, CDR2 FQNNGV. The V end lost 4 bases, the J end lost 0 bases, and 12 bases lay between the germline ends. In nucleotides, the CDR3 is TGTGCCAGCAGCTCCCGAGGAAAGGACCAAGAGACCCAGTACTTC. This gives the protein CASSSRGKDQETQYF. The full variable domain, with the rest looked up from reference TRBV11-2 and TRBJ2-5, is EAGVAQSPRYKIIEKRQSVAFWCNPISGHATLYWYQQILGQGPKLLIQFQNNGVVDDSQLPKDRFSAERLKGVDSTLKIQPAKLEDSAVYLCASSSRGKDQETQYFGPGTRLLVL.

V and J are TRBV3-1 (or the pseudogene TRBV3-2) and TRBJ1-5; D not resolved. V was trimmed by 0 bases and J by 4 bases, leaving 10 bases between them. The CDR3 consists of 15 residues. CDR1 LGHDT and CDR2 YNNKEL come from the germline V gene (reference sequence). The CDR3 sequence is CASSQDSWGNQPQHF. CDR3 nucleotides: TGTGCCAGCAGCCAAGATTCATGGGGAAATCAGCCCCAGCATTTT.

J is TRBJ2-5 and V is TRBV5-6, with no clear D. Deletions cut 2 bases from V and 1 base from J, with 6 bases between. The CDR3 runs to 13 residues. From germline, CDR1 is SGHDT and CDR2 YYEEEE. The CDR3 sequence is CASSFGRQETQYF. CDR3 bases: TGTGCCAGCAGCTTTGGACGCCAAGAGACCCAGTACTTC.

This clone has more than one count but fewer than ten. V and J are TRBV28 and TRBJ2-6; D remains unclear. Per the germline V gene, CDR1 is MDHEN and CDR2 is SYDVKM. The CDR3 covers 12 residues. Trimming removed 4 bases at V and 2 bases at J, with 0 bases between. The chain's CDR3 is CASSSGANVLTF. The CDR3 DNA follows: TGTGCCAGCAGTTCTGGGGCCAACGTCCTGACTTTC.

This chain connects TRBV25-1 to TRBJ2-7; 9 bases fit TRBD1. V was pared by 6 bases and J by 2 bases, with 8 bases of the junction left unmatched. This CDR3 spans 15 amino acids. Germline lookup yields CDR1 MGHDK and CDR2 SYGVNS. The CDR3 sequence is CASRPGTGFTYEQYF. For the CDR3, the DNA is TGTGCCAGCAGACCCGGGACAGGGTTTACCTACGAGCAGTACTTC.

The rearrangement joins TRBV7-8 to TRBJ2-3; 9 bases are shared with TRBD2. Germline CDR1 and CDR2: SGHVS and FQNEAQ. The CDR3 contains 16 residues. V lost 4 bases and J lost 6; bases outside the gene matches: 11. CDR3 coding DNA: TGTGCCAGCAGCTCGAGTGGACTAGCGTCGAGGGATACGCAGTATTTT. Encoded protein: CASSSSGLASRDTQYF. The full variable domain, its missing parts supplied by reference TRBV7-8 and TRBJ2-3, is GAGVSQSPRYKVAKRGQDVALRCDPISGHVSLFWYQQALGQGPEFLTYFQNEAQLDKSGLPSDRFFAERPEGSVSTLKIQRTQQEDSAVYLCASSSSGLASRDTQYFGPGTRLTVL.

This clone appeared a single time. The CDR3 DNA is TGTGCCAGTAGTATGTTCCACCCCCGATATAGCAATCAGCCCCAGCATTTT. Protein sequence: CASSMFHPRYSNQPQHF. The gene calls are TRBV19 and TRBJ1-5; D gene unclear. The germline V gene encodes CDR1 LNHDA and CDR2 SQIVND (reference sequence). This CDR3 has 17 amino acids. Trimming took 3 bases from V and 0 from J, leaving 15 bases between them.

This chain links TRBV3-1 (or the pseudogene TRBV3-2) with TRBJ1-5; no definite D call. The CDR3 consists of 14 residues. V was cut by 3 bases and J by 6 bases, with 12 bases left in between. CDR1 LGHDT and CDR2 YNNKEL come from the germline V gene (reference sequence). CDR3 nucleotides: TGTGCCAGCAGCCATCCGGGATCTGGTCAGCCCCAGCATTTT. The encoded protein is CASSHPGSGQPQHF.

For the CDR3, the DNA is TGTGCCAGCAGTTCGACCCCCTTACCCAGCTCCTACAATGAGCAGTTCTTC. It is translated as CASSSTPLPSSYNEQFF. The chain employs TRBV27 and TRBJ2-1; no clear D. The CDR3 covers 17 residues. Per the germline V gene, CDR1 is MNHEY and CDR2 is SMNVEV (reference sequence). The V end was cut by 4 bases, the J end by 0 bases, with 16 bases between.

The genes are TRBV12-3 or TRBV12-4 and TRBJ1-2, with unresolved D. The ends were cut back, 4 bases at V and 8 bases at J, with 14 bases in the middle. The CDR3 extends over 13 amino acids. The DNA for the CDR3 is TGTGCCAGCAGTTCCCACAATACCGGAGGCTACACCTTC. It yields the protein CASSSHNTGGYTF.

The chain uses TRBV9 and TRBJ2-3; a possible D gene is TRBD2 (5 bases). This CDR3 region has 15 residues. Trimming shortened V by 0 bases and J by 3 bases, and 11 bases separated the two germline ends. The germline V gene has CDR1 SGDLS and CDR2 YYNGEE. The CDR3 DNA reads as TGTGCCAGCAGCGTAGACGAACTAGTGACAGATACGCAGTATTTT. This codes for CASSVDELVTDTQYF.

This chain links TRBV5-1 with TRBJ1-4; TRBD1 is a possible D gene (5 bases). The germline CDR1 and CDR2 sequences are SGHRS and YFSETQ. The ends were cut back, 3 bases at V and 6 bases at J, with 12 bases in the middle. There are 14 residues in the CDR3. The CDR3 region has the DNA TGCGCCAGCAGCTCCCAGGGAGGAGATGAAAAACTGTTTTTT. Protein sequence: CASSSQGGDEKLFF.

The chain uses TRBV28 and TRBJ1-2; D not resolved. The CDR3 has 14 residues. V dropped 2 bases and J dropped 5 bases, with 12 bases sitting between them. Germline CDR1 reads MDHEN; CDR2 reads SYDVKM. Here the CDR3 reads CASSLGVRNYGYTF. The CDR3 DNA follows: TGTGCCAGCAGTTTAGGGGTACGCAATTATGGCTACACCTTC.